The 25 T cell receptor beta chains in this list originate from one sample, sequenced in a study of T cells in narcolepsy. The data were produced by immunoSEQ multiplex PCR, yet TCRdb's version contains in-frame clones alone and is incomplete. This table has approximately 32,000 clones, approximately 90% appearing once. The sample was CD45RA- memory CD4+ T cells from PBMCs. These receptor sequences come from a human donor with narcolepsy.

The V call is TRBV19, the J call TRBJ1-3, with D possibly matching TRBD1 (6 bases). The CDR3 contains 15 residues. CDR1 and CDR2 from the germline V gene are LNHDA and SQIVND (reference sequence). The V end lost 2 bases, the J end lost 3 bases, and 11 bases lay between the germline ends. The CDR3 is CASSISSGVGNTIYF. The CDR3 DNA is TGTGCCAGTAGTATATCATCAGGGGTTGGAAACACCATATATTTT.

The chain couples TRBV2 to TRBJ2-1; 9 bases fit TRBD2. The CDR3 loop spans 13 amino acids. In germline, CDR1 is SNHLY, CDR2 FYNNEI. J was trimmed by 9 bases and V by 8 bases; bases with no gene match: 8. This chain's CDR3 is CASGGLANREQFF. CDR3 DNA sequence: TGTGCCAGCGGGGGACTAGCCAATCGTGAGCAGTTCTTC.

This rearrangement joins TRBV6-5 to TRBJ2-1; D unresolved. With 5 bases removed from V and 3 bases from J, the gap between germline ends came to 11 bases. This CDR3 region has 14 residues. Germline V gene sequence: CDR1 MNHEY, CDR2 SVGAGI. This CDR3 reads CASSRPAGYNEQFF. The CDR3 region has the DNA TGTGCCAGCAGTCGACCGGCAGGCTACAATGAGCAGTTCTTC.

The chain employs TRBV6-1 and TRBJ2-1; no firm D call. Trimming shortened V by 2 bases and J by 7 bases, and 9 bases separated the two germline ends. Germline V CDR1 and CDR2: MNHNS, SASEGT. This CDR3 is built from 13 residues. The chain's CDR3 is CASSERLRNEQFF. The DNA for the CDR3 is TGTGCCAGCAGTGAAAGGCTCCGGAATGAGCAGTTCTTC.

This rearrangement joins TRBV30 to TRBJ1-3; D is ambiguous. The CDR3 loop spans 14 amino acids. Trimming pared 4 bases from V and 0 bases from J, leaving 10 bases between. Germline CDR1 and CDR2: GTSNPN and SVGIG (reference sequence). CDR3 amino acids: CAWTIGLSGNTIYF. In nucleotides, the CDR3 is TGTGCCTGGACGATCGGTCTCTCTGGAAACACCATATATTTT.

The J gene is TRBJ1-2, the V gene TRBV6-6; 8 bases are a match to TRBD1. With 0 bases clipped from V and 6 bases from J, the junction kept 9 bases outside the gene matches. Germline lookup yields CDR1 MNHNY and CDR2 SVGAGI (reference sequence). The CDR3 runs to 16 residues. The CDR3 reads CASSYSRVTGDNGYTF. Here the CDR3 DNA reads TGTGCCAGCAGTTACTCCAGGGTGACAGGGGATAATGGCTACACCTTC.

This clone was counted a single time. The chain has TRBV5-1 and TRBJ2-7, with D possibly called TRBD1 or TRBD2 (6 bases each). The germline V gene encodes CDR1 SGHRS and CDR2 YFSETQ. The CDR3 length is 15 residues. Trimming removed 3 bases at V and 5 bases at J, with 18 bases between. The chain's CDR3 is CASSWGAVAGHEQYF. The DNA of the CDR3 is TGCGCCAGCAGCTGGGGGGCGGTTGCGGGACACGAGCAGTACTTC.

V is TRBV2 and J is TRBJ2-1; 9 bases align to TRBD2. The germline V gene has CDR1 SNHLY and CDR2 FYNNEI. The CDR3 runs 15 residues. Germline trimming cut 4 bases from V and 3 bases from J; bases unmatched to any gene: 4. CDR3 residues: CASSARRGGYNEQFF. DNA of the CDR3: TGTGCCAGCAGTGCCAGGCGGGGGGGCTACAATGAGCAGTTCTTC.

V is TRBV6-5 and J is TRBJ2-5, with 9 bases fitting TRBD2. The CDR3 consists of 14 residues. CDR1 MNHEY and CDR2 SVGAGI come from the germline V gene. Trimming cost V 4 bases and J 7 bases; bases outside gene matches: 7. DNA of the CDR3: TGTGCCAGCAGTTGGGGAACGCGGGGGGGGACCCAGTACTTC. The encoded protein is CASSWGTRGGTQYF.

For this clone: Compared with germline, one end of the junction differs, possibly owing to a read error. This chain uses TRBV7-7 with TRBJ2-1; D is perhaps TRBD2 (6 bases). The CDR3 covers 15 residues. Germline CDR1 is SSHAT and CDR2 is FNYEAQ (reference sequence). CDR3 DNA: TGTGCTAGCAGCCGGGGGACGGGAAGCTACAATGAGCAGTTCTTC. Protein: CASSRGTGSYNEQFF. Supplemented by reference TRBV7-7 and TRBJ2-1, the full variable domain reads GAGVSQSPRYKVTKRGQDVTLRCDPISSHATLYWYQQALGQGPEFLTYFNYEAQPDKSGLPSDRFSAERPEGSISTLTIQRTEQRDSAMYRCASSRGTGSYNEQFFGPGTRLTVL.

V and J are TRBV7-2 and TRBJ2-7, with 8 bases matching TRBD2. The CDR3 is made up of 14 amino acids. Trimming took 0 bases from V and 4 from J; bases not matched to a gene: 2. The germline gives CDR1 SGHTA, CDR2 FQGNSA. As DNA, the CDR3 is TGTGCCAGCAGCTTAGCCCCTAGCGGGTACGAGCAGTACTTC. It translates to CASSLAPSGYEQYF.

This sequence joins TRBV6-5 and TRBJ2-5, with a possible D match to TRBD1 (6 bases). Trimming stripped 0 bases from V and 2 bases from J, with 13 bases between. The CDR3 covers 16 residues. Germline CDR1 MNHEY, CDR2 SVGAGI. The CDR3 DNA sequence: TGTGCCAGCAGTTACTCCGGATGGACAGCACAAGAGACCCAGTACTTC. Its protein is CASSYSGWTAQETQYF.

The chain recombines TRBV7-8 with TRBJ2-2; 9 bases fit TRBD2. This CDR3 comprises 17 residues. Germline V lookup: CDR1 SGHVS, CDR2 FQNEAQ. V was pared by 1 base and J by 2 bases, with 5 bases of the junction left unmatched. CDR3 nucleotide sequence: TGTGCCAGCAGCTTAGTTCCTAGCGGGGCTAACACCGGGGAGCTGTTTTTT. Its translation: CASSLVPSGANTGELFF.

The V call is TRBV11-3, the J call TRBJ2-7; TRBD1 might be the D (5 bases). The V end lost 1 base, the J end lost 0 bases, and 10 bases lay between the germline ends. The germline V gene has CDR1 SGHNT and CDR2 YENEEA. The length of the CDR3 is 15 residues. Written as DNA, the CDR3 is TGTGCCAGCAGCTTAGGTCAGGGTTACTCCTACGAGCAGTACTTC. Protein product: CASSLGQGYSYEQYF.

The gene calls are TRBV4-1 and TRBJ2-7; D ambiguous. The CDR3 extends over 15 amino acids. Germline V gene data show CDR1 as MGHRA and CDR2 as YSYEKL. Trimming pared 1 base from V and 2 bases from J, leaving 12 bases between. CDR3 bases: TGCGCCAGCAGCCAAGGAGAAAGCGAAACCTACGAGCAGTACTTC. This translates into CASSQGESETYEQYF.

V usage is TRBV7-2 and J usage is TRBJ1-2, with 12 positions matching TRBD1. This CDR3 has 18 amino acids. CDR1 and CDR2 from the germline V gene are SGHTA and FQGNSA. J was trimmed by 4 bases and V by 1 base; bases with no gene match: 10. CDR3 DNA sequence: TGTGCCAGCAGCTTAGGGGTGGGACAGGGGGCCTCTTTCTATGGCTACACCTTC. It specifies CASSLGVGQGASFYGYTF.

The chain has TRBV18 and TRBJ2-5; 7 bases match TRBD2. V gave up 1 base and J gave up 5 bases; unmatched junction bases: 4. This CDR3 spans 14 amino acids. CDR1 and CDR2 from the germline V gene are KGHSH and LQKENI. This CDR3 is CASSPLAGGETQYF. CDR3 nucleotide sequence: TGTGCCAGCTCACCACTAGCGGGTGGGGAGACCCAGTACTTC.

J is TRBJ2-5 and V is TRBV18, with a tentative D call TRBD2 (5 bases). CDR1 and CDR2 from the germline V gene are KGHSH and LQKENI. This CDR3 has 12 residues. The ends were cut back, 3 bases at V and 7 bases at J, with 9 bases in the middle. The CDR3 loop is CASSPGLGTQYF. CDR3 nucleotides: TGTGCCAGCTCACCTGGACTTGGGACCCAGTACTTC. Variable domain in full (rest from reference TRBV18 and TRBJ2-5): NAGVMQNPRHLVRRRGQEARLRCSPMKGHSHVYWYRQLPEEGLKFMVYLQKENIIDESGMPKERFSAEFPKEGPSILRIQQVVRGDSAAYFCASSPGLGTQYFGPGTRLLVL.

This clone was seen only once. The genes are TRBV5-6 and TRBJ2-5; D possibly corresponds to TRBD1 (5 bases). Germline lookup yields CDR1 SGHDT and CDR2 YYEEEE. Trimming left V 2 bases short and J 5 bases short, with 10 bases between. CDR3 size: 13 residues. CDR3: CASSFLGVETQYF. DNA of the CDR3: TGTGCCAGCAGCTTTCTAGGGGTGGAGACCCAGTACTTC.

This chain links TRBV7-3 with TRBJ2-3; 9 bases agree with TRBD2. The CDR3 length is 14 residues. Per the germline V gene, CDR1 is SGHTA and CDR2 is FQGTGA. V was clipped by 11 bases and J by 4 bases; unmatched bases: 10. The CDR3 spells CASSSGGRADTQYF. The CDR3, as DNA: TGTGCCTCCAGCTCTGGCGGGAGGGCAGATACGCAGTATTTT.

The chain uses TRBV29-1 and TRBJ2-1, with 8 bases fitting TRBD2. The J segment lost 5 bases and the V segment lost 4 bases, leaving 7 bases of the junction unmatched. CDR3 length: 14 amino acids. Germline V lookup: CDR1 SQVTM, CDR2 ANQGSEA. For the CDR3, the DNA is TGCAGCGTTGGTCGCCTAGCGGGCGACAATGAGCAGTTCTTC. As protein: CSVGRLAGDNEQFF.

The chain has TRBV29-1 and TRBJ1-2; D is uncertain. The CDR3 extends over 12 amino acids. Trimming took 2 bases from V and 6 from J, leaving 10 bases between them. The V gene's germline CDR1 is SQVTM and CDR2 ANQGSEA. The DNA for the CDR3 is TGCAGCGTTGAAAGTGGGTGGGATGGCTACACCTTC. Translating it yields CSVESGWDGYTF.

The CDR3 DNA sequence: TGCGCCAGCAGCTTGGAACTAGCGGGGGTCTTGGAGACCCAGTACTTC. Translating it yields CASSLELAGVLETQYF. The rearrangement uses TRBV5-1 and TRBJ2-5, with 11 nucleotides matching TRBD2. Germline assignment: CDR1 SGHRS and CDR2 YFSETQ. The ends lost 0 bases at V and 5 bases at J; junction bases unmatched: 6. The CDR3 runs to 16 residues.

The chain combines TRBV11-2 with TRBJ2-2; TRBD1 matches 7 bases. Germline V CDR1 and CDR2: SGHAT, FQNNGV. This CDR3 is built from 16 residues. V shed 2 bases and J 5 bases; nucleotides not matched to a gene: 8. The CDR3 DNA sequence: TGTGCCAGCAGCTTAAGAAGGGCAGGGGGAACCGGGGAGCTGTTTTTT. Amino acid sequence: CASSLRRAGGTGELFF. The entire variable domain, with the rest obtained from reference TRBV11-2 and TRBJ2-2, is as follows: EAGVAQSPRYKIIEKRQSVAFWCNPISGHATLYWYQQILGQGPKLLIQFQNNGVVDDSQLPKDRFSAERLKGVDSTLKIQPAKLEDSAVYLCASSLRRAGGTGELFFGEGSRLTVL.

The chain recombines TRBV7-2 with TRBJ2-3, with 13 bases aligning to TRBD2. Trimming removed 1 base from V and 7 bases from J; junction bases left unmatched: 8. The germline gives CDR1 SGHTA, CDR2 FQGNSA. This CDR3 is built from 17 residues. The CDR3 is CASSLEVGLAGVNTQYF. Here the CDR3 DNA reads TGTGCCAGCAGCTTAGAGGTCGGACTAGCGGGAGTAAATACGCAGTATTTT.